One sample yielded the 9 T cell receptor beta chains listed below, sequenced in a study of OX40 agonist ivuxolimab in advanced cancers. The assay was immunoSEQ multiplex PCR, and TCRdb's table has in-frame clones only and misses some. The table lists under 80,000 clones, about 82% of them singletons. This material consisted of CD4+ or CD8+ T cells sorted from blood, taken in a trial of the OX40 agonist ivuxolimab. The receptor set was obtained from an adult with an advanced solid tumor such as melanoma, head and neck, liver or kidney cancer.

The chain joins TRBV11-1 to TRBJ2-1; 14 bases are a match to TRBD2. The length of the CDR3 is 16 residues. CDR1 is SGHAT, CDR2 FQDESV, per germline (reference sequence). V lost 4 bases, J lost 16 bases, and 15 bases stayed unmatched. The CDR3 reads CASSSRLAGGQVGVFF. The CDR3 DNA sequence: TGTGCCAGCAGCTCGAGACTAGCGGGGGGGCAAGTGGGCGTCTTCTTC.

CDR3 in DNA: TGCGCCAGCAGCTTGGCCGCTGCTATTAATGAAAAACTGTTTTTT. It yields the protein CASSLAAAINEKLFF. The chain recombines TRBV5-1 with TRBJ1-4, with D unresolved. Germline V gives CDR1 SGHRS, CDR2 YFSETQ. Trimming shortened V by 0 bases and J by 4 bases, and 10 bases separated the two germline ends. The CDR3 sequence is 15 residues long.

The chain joins TRBV14 to TRBJ1-1; maybe TRBD1 (5 bases). There are 13 residues in the CDR3. V was clipped by 5 bases and J by 0 bases, with 7 bases between them. Germline loops: CDR1 SGHDN, CDR2 FVKESK. The CDR3 DNA follows: TGTGCCAGCAGCAGACAGATGAACACTGAAGCTTTCTTT. Translating gives CASSRQMNTEAFF.

Remarks on this clone: One junction end disagrees with the germline gene, perhaps due to a read error. V usage is TRBV6-1 and J usage is TRBJ2-2; 7 nucleotides agree with TRBD1. The CDR3 has 14 amino acids. The V gene's germline CDR1 is MNHNS and CDR2 SASEGT. The CDR3 sequence is CTSSVRQGAGELFF. CDR3 sequence (DNA): TGTACCAGCAGTGTCCGACAGGGCGCCGGGGAGCTGTTTTTT.

V and J are TRBV6-5 and TRBJ2-3, with TRBD1 as a possible D gene (6 bases). The V gene lost 6 bases and the J gene lost 5 bases, with 12 bases spanning the gap. There are 13 residues in the CDR3. Germline CDR1 is MNHEY and CDR2 is SVGAGI. The CDR3 here is CASRQGKGDTQYF. CDR3 DNA sequence: TGTGCCAGCAGGCAGGGGAAGGGAGATACGCAGTATTTT.

As to this clone: This sample also contains other DNA sequences that code for the same CDR3. Written as DNA, the CDR3 is TGTGCCAGCAGTTACTCGGGGGACATCGCTAGTGGCTACACCTTC. Amino acid sequence: CASSYSGDIASGYTF. This chain connects TRBV6-6 to TRBJ1-2; weak D call: TRBD1 (6 bases). V was clipped by 0 bases and J by 7 bases, with 15 bases between them. From germline, CDR1 is MNHNY and CDR2 SVGAGI (reference sequence). The CDR3 has 15 residues.

This chain joins TRBV14 and TRBJ2-1, with 8 positions matching TRBD2. Unmatched junction bases numbered 10, after V lost 5 bases and J lost 7 bases. Germline loops: CDR1 SGHDN, CDR2 FVKESK. The CDR3 spans 15 residues. CDR3 region: CASSAGLAGTNEQFF. The DNA of the CDR3 is TGTGCCAGCAGCGCGGGCCTAGCGGGTACTAATGAGCAGTTCTTC.

V usage is TRBV5-1 and J usage is TRBJ1-4; D ambiguous. The V gene lost 1 base and the J gene lost 1 base, with 8 bases spanning the gap. The V gene's germline CDR1 is SGHRS and CDR2 YFSETQ. This CDR3 comprises 15 residues. The CDR3 region has the DNA TGCGCCAGCAGCTTGCTGGGAAGAACTAATGAAAAACTGTTTTTT. It translates to CASSLLGRTNEKLFF.

This clone came up a few times. The chain employs TRBV10-3 and TRBJ1-1, with D hard to call. This CDR3 comprises 15 residues. Looked up from germline, CDR1 is ENHRY and CDR2 is SYGVKD. Deletions cut 3 bases from V and 5 bases from J, with 16 bases between. CDR3 sequence reads: CAISDPTLLGTEAFF. The CDR3 DNA follows: TGTGCCATCAGTGACCCGACCCTCCTGGGGACTGAAGCTTTCTTT.